The text below deals with one T cell receptor beta chain. Its target is unknown. Here immunoSEQ multiplex PCR was the method, and the copy in TCRdb shows in-frame clones only, minus some. The table has around 30,000 clones, 79% seen once. The CDR3 runs to 16 residues. Per germline, CDR1 SGHTA and CDR2 FQGNSA. V lost 5 bases to trimming and J lost 3 bases; unmatched junction nucleotides: 10. The data were obtained in a study of T cells in narcolepsy. Study context: Donors had narcolepsy type 1 or type 2, or were healthy controls. Whole-study findings and limits: Autoreactive clonotypes reportedly recurred in blood of same and different patients, not controls. Some memory CD4+ repertoires had no autoreactive clone sequences. HCRT-specific and TRIB2-specific autoreactive clonotypes appeared among same-patient CSF and blood CD4+ clonotypes.

The chain carries TRBV7-2 and TRBJ2-5; 9 bases agree with TRBD1. The TCR sequence derives from a human donor in good health. Sequenced sample: memory (CD45RA-) CD4+ T cells from blood. CDR3 protein: CASSPNRGQAKETQYF. CDR3 in DNA: TGTGCCAGCAGCCCCAACAGGGGGCAGGCCAAAGAGACCCAGTACTTC.